Listed here is a single T cell receptor (beta chain). The CDR3 runs 16 residues. Germline V gives CDR1 MRHNA, CDR2 SNTAGT. V shed 0 bases and J 6 bases; nucleotides not matched to a gene: 11. The sample belongs to a study of blood T cell repertoires in COVID-19. Study-level background: The United States, Italy and Spain were the sources of the acute and convalescent COVID-19 samples.

In the original analysis: Estimates of nucleated cell counts were drawn from the amplification of reference gene primers. Generated by immunoSEQ multiplex PCR, the TCRdb table keeps only in-frame clones and is missing some. V, J and clone size were drawn from that table, and D and trimming were deduced from the DNA. This table has a few hundred thousand clones, around 83% appearing once. Sequencing was carried out using peripheral blood. The V gene is TRBV6-4, the J gene TRBJ2-7; 7 bases line up with TRBD1. The TCR originated in a woman aged 50 to 60 with COVID-19, enrolled during active disease. The CDR3 nucleotides read TGTGCCAGCAGTGACTCGAAACGGGACAGACAACGCGAGCAGTACGTC. This sequence encodes CASSDSKRDRQREQYV.